The clone carrying this TCR beta chain showed up just a few times. The sample is drawn from a study of blood T cells in healthy people across ages. A J-beta primer mix and a sample-barcoded 5' primer were used in a second PCR of roughly 6 to 11 cycles. Via MiXCR, TCRdb re-called the 5' RACE reads, giving one row per CDR3 protein. The repertoire holds roughly 1.7 million distinct CDR3 sequences, with about 35% as singletons. This CDR3 has 17 amino acids. The J segment lost 4 bases and the V segment lost 0 bases, leaving 11 bases of the junction unmatched. The germline V gene encodes CDR1 SGHKS and CDR2 YYEKEE (reference sequence).

This chain uses TRBV5-5 with TRBJ2-3, with 7 bases fitting TRBD2. Sequenced input: blood. The TCR comes from a woman in her 30s in good health. In DNA, the CDR3 is TGTGCCAGCAGCTTGGCCCGGGGGGTGGGTCCGGCAGATACGCAGTATTTT. This gives the protein CASSLARGVGPADTQYF. The full variable domain, with the rest looked up from reference TRBV5-5 and TRBJ2-3, is DAGVTQSPTHLIKTRGQQVTLRCSPISGHKSVSWYQQVLGQGPQFIFQYYEKEERGRGNFPDRFSARQFPNYSSELNVNALLLGDSALYLCASSLARGVGPADTQYFGPGTRLTVL.